The clone carrying this T cell receptor (beta chain) was seen ten or more times. The sample comes from a study of blood T cell repertoires in COVID-19. For the study at large: Sample material is recorded as cDNA or gDNA derived from T cells, B-cell-depleted T cells, or PBMCs.

There are 15 residues in the CDR3. J was trimmed by 0 bases and V by 6 bases; bases with no gene match: 8. Germline CDR1 MDHEN, CDR2 SYDVKM. Clones were read by immunoSEQ multiplex PCR, and TCRdb kept only the in-frame ones, dropping some. The top ten hold approximately 18% of the sample, which has some 90,000 clones, 75% to 90% seen once. The gene calls are TRBV28 and TRBJ2-7; 7 bases line up with TRBD1. The sequencing sample was made of peripheral blood. This sequence originates from a woman over 75 with acute or convalescent COVID-19. The CDR3 region has the DNA TGTGCCAGCAGCCCTCCCTGGGACAGCTCCTACGAGCAGTACTTC. This encodes CASSPPWDSSYEQYF.